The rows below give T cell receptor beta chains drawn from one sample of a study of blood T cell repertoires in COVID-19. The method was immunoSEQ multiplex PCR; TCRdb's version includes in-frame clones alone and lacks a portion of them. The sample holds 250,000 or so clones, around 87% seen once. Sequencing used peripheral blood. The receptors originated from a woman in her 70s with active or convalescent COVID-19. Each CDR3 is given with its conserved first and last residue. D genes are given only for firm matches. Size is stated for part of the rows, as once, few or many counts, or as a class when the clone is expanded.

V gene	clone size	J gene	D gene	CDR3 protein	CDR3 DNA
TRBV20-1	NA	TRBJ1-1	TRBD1	CSYRGRTEAFF	TGCAGTTACAGGGGGAGGACTGAAGCTTTCTTT
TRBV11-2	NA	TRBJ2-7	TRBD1	CASSLARQGTYEQYF	TGTGCCAGCAGCTTAGCCCGACAGGGAACCTACGAGCAGTACTTC
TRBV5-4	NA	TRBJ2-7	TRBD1	CASSSGQGDEQYF	TGTGCCAGCAGCTCCGGACAGGGAGACGAGCAGTACTTC
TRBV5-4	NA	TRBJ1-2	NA	CASSIPGLLREGYTF	TGTGCCAGCAGTATTCCGGGACTCCTGAGGGAGGGCTACACCTTC
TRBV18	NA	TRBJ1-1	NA	CASSPPVLGNTEAFF	TGTGCCAGCTCACCTCCGGTTCTCGGGAACACTGAAGCTTTCTTT
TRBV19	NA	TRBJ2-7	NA	CASEGLYEQYF	TGTGCCAGTGAGGGACTTTACGAGCAGTACTTC
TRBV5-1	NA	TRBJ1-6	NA	CASSSLGGRTSYNSPLHF	TGCGCCAGCAGCTCCCTGGGGGGGCGGACCTCCTATAATTCACCCCTCCACTTT
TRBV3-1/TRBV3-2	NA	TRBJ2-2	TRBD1	CASSPGTGGFGGELFF	TGTGCCAGCAGCCCTGGGACAGGGGGGTTTGGCGGGGAGCTGTTTTTT
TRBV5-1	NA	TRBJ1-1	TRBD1	CASSLAPGQGPMNTEAFF	TGCGCCAGCAGCTTGGCCCCGGGACAGGGGCCTATGAACACTGAAGCTTTCTTT
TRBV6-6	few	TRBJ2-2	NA	CASSYGLAVPGELFF	TGTGCCAGCAGTTACGGCCTTGCAGTGCCCGGGGAGCTGTTTTTT
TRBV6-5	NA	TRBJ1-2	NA	CASSPGYGYGYTF	TGTGCCAGCAGTCCGGGGTACGGCTATGGCTACACCTTC
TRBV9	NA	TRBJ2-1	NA	CASSVDAGRHEQFF	TGTGCCAGCAGCGTAGATGCAGGGCGCCATGAGCAGTTCTTC
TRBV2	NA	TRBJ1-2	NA	CASSGLDGYTF	TGTGCCAGTAGTGGACTCGATGGCTACACCTTC
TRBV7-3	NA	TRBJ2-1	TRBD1	CASSVGTEYYNEQFF	TGTGCCAGCAGCGTAGGGACAGAATATTACAATGAGCAGTTCTTC
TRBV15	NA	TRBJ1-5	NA	CATRLGLSNQPQHF	TGTGCCACCAGGCTGGGACTGAGCAATCAGCCCCAGCATTTT
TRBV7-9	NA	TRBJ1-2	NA	CATTLTGDGYTF	TGTGCCACCACATTGACGGGGGACGGCTACACCTTC
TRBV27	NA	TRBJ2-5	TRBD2	CAASPRLAGTQYF	TGTGCCGCGTCGCCCCGACTAGCGGGGACTCAGTACTTC
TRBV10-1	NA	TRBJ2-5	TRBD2	CASSGLAGEGETQYF	TGCGCCAGCAGTGGACTAGCGGGGGAAGGAGAGACCCAGTACTTC
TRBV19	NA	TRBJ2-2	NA	CASSIPGSPTGELFF	TGTGCCAGTAGTATCCCGGGTAGCCCCACCGGGGAGCTGTTTTTT
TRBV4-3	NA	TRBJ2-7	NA	CASSQDNSVSYEQYF	TGCGCCAGCAGCCAAGATAATAGCGTCTCCTACGAGCAGTACTTC
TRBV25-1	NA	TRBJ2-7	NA	CASSESGDGSYEQYF	TGTGCCAGCAGTGAATCGGGTGACGGCTCCTACGAGCAGTACTTC
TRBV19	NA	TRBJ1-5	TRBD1	CASKGADNYSNQPQHF	TGTGCCAGTAAGGGGGCCGACAATTATAGCAATCAGCCCCAGCATTTT
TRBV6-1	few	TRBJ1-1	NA	CASSEAPRTANTEAFF	TGTGCCAGCAGTGAAGCCCCGAGGACAGCTAACACTGAAGCTTTCTTT
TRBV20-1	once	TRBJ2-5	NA	CSASNARESRGGTQYF	TGCAGTGCTAGTAATGCGCGTGAGTCGAGAGGAGGGACCCAGTACTTC
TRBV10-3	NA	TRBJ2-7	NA	CATSAGPNSYEQYF	TGTGCCACCTCGGCGGGGCCCAACTCCTACGAGCAGTACTTC
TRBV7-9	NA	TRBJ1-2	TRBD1	CASSLAGTGGDGYTF	TGTGCCAGCAGCTTAGCAGGGACAGGGGGCGATGGCTACACCTTC
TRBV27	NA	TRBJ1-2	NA	CASRGGQSNYGYTF	TGTGCCAGTAGAGGCGGACAGAGCAACTATGGCTACACCTTC
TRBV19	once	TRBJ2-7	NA	CASSIGLGATYEQYF	TGTGCCAGTAGTATCGGTTTAGGAGCAACCTACGAGCAGTACTTC
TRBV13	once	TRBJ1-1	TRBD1	CASSPQGQVYRAFF	TGTGCCAGCAGCCCCCAGGGACAGGTGTATAGGGCTTTCTTT
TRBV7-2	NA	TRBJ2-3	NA	CASSLKGVISTDTQYF	TGTGCCAGCAGCTTGAAAGGAGTTATATCCACAGATACGCAGTATTTT